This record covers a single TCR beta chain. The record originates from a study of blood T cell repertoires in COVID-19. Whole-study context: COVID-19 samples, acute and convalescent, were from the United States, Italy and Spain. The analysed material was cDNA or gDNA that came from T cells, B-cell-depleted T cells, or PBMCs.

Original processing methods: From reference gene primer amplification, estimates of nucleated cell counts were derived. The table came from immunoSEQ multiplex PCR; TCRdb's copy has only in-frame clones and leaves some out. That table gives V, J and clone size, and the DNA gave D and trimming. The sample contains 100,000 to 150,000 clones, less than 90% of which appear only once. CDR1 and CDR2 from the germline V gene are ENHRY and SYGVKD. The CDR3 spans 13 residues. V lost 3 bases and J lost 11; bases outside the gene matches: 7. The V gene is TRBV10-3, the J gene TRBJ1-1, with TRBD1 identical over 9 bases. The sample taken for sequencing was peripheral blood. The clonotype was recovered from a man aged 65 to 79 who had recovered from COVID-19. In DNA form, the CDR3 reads TGTGCCATCAGTGAAACTCGACAGGGGGTGGCTTTCTTT. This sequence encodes CAISETRQGVAFF.